This TCR beta chain was found in a study of cytomegalovirus exposure and HLA in healthy donors. Per the germline V gene, CDR1 is SEHNR and CDR2 is FQNEAQ (reference sequence). There are 15 residues in the CDR3. V lost 2 bases and J lost 0, with 7 bases in between. A multiplex PCR was run with 60 Vbeta primers and 13 Jbeta primers. Measured with immunoSEQ multiplex PCR; TCRdb has only the in-frame clones, and not every one. Here the sample spans fewer than 100,000 clones, around 77% being singletons. The rearrangement joins TRBV7-9 to TRBJ1-4; D gene uncertain. The receptor's source is a female donor in good health and CMV-seronegative. Sequencing was performed on PBMCs. The CDR3 loop is CASSLSPPTNEKLFF. CDR3 DNA: TGTGCCAGCAGCTTATCTCCTCCAACTAATGAAAAACTGTTTTTT. Looking up the rest from reference TRBV7-9 and TRBJ1-4 gives the full variable domain: DTGVSQNPRHKITKRGQNVTFRCDPISEHNRLYWYRQTLGQGPEFLTYFQNEAQLEKSRLLSDRFSAERPKGSFSTLEIQRTEQGDSAMYLCASSLSPPTNEKLFFGSGTQLSVL.